This TCR beta chain was captured by sequencing in a study of shared clonotypes between healthy human individuals. Whole-study results and caveats: Rarefaction gave evidence that sorted-subset sequencing remained incomplete despite large depth. Among donors, clonotype sharing was expected to be affected by sequencing depth.

The table came from immunoSEQ multiplex PCR; TCRdb's copy has only in-frame clones and leaves some out. The data show millions of clones, around 95% seen once. With V trimmed by 3 bases and J by 7 bases, 7 bases remained unmatched. Looked up from germline, CDR1 is LNHNV and CDR2 is YYDKDF (reference sequence). This CDR3 is built from 16 residues. Regarding this clone: Its antigen is currently unknown.

The sample taken for sequencing was naive CD4+ T cells sorted from blood. Subset of the sample: CD45RA+ positively selected. The TCR comes from a man younger than 30 in good health. The chain combines TRBV15 with TRBJ1-6; 9 nucleotides agree with TRBD1. The CDR3 loop is CATSRGPGTGNSPLHF. As DNA, the CDR3 is TGTGCCACCAGCAGGGGACCCGGGACAGGGAATTCACCCCTCCACTTT. Using reference TRBV15 and TRBJ1-6 for the parts outside the CDR3, the full variable domain is DAMVIQNPRYQVTQFGKPVTLSCSQTLNHNVMYWYQQKSSQAPKLLFHYYDKDFNNEADTPDNFQSRRPNTSFCFLDIRSPGLGDTAMYLCATSRGPGTGNSPLHFGNGTRLTVT.